A selection of T cell receptor beta chains follows, all from one sample in a study of shared clonotypes between healthy human individuals. Libraries were prepared by immunoSEQ multiplex PCR; TCRdb keeps only in-frame clonotypes and omits some of them. Here the sample spans 950,000 to 1,200,000 clones, 60% to 85% being singletons. Source material: memory CD4+ T cells from PBMCs. All receptors come from a man between 18 and 35 years old in good health. Some clones in this sample may be carry-over from other donors' samples. The CDR3 runs from the conserved cysteine through the conserved F or W. Fields, in order: CDR3 DNA, CDR3 protein, V gene, D gene, clone size, J gene, CDR3 length. A D gene is named only where the DNA matches it firmly. Not every row has a clone size; where given, it reads once, few, many or a size class.

CDR3 DNA: TGCGCCAGCAGCTTCCTAGCGGGAGCGTCCTCCTACAATGAGCAGTTCTTC
CDR3 protein: CASSFLAGASSYNEQFF
V gene: TRBV5-1
D gene: TRBD2
clone size: .
J gene: TRBJ2-1
CDR3 length: 17

CDR3 DNA: TGTGCCTGGAGTGTCCGGGGTAAGGGCACTGAAGCTTTCTTT
CDR3 protein: CAWSVRGKGTEAFF
V gene: TRBV30
D gene: .
clone size: .
J gene: TRBJ1-1
CDR3 length: 14

CDR3 DNA: TGTGCCAGCAGCGCCCGGGGGGGCTCCTACAATGAGCAGTTCTTC
CDR3 protein: CASSARGGSYNEQFF
V gene: TRBV14
D gene: TRBD2
clone size: .
J gene: TRBJ2-1
CDR3 length: 15

CDR3 DNA: TGCGCCAGCAGCTGGACTAGCGGGACAAACACCGGGGAGCTGTTTTTT
CDR3 protein: CASSWTSGTNTGELFF
V gene: TRBV5-1
D gene: TRBD2
clone size: .
J gene: TRBJ2-2
CDR3 length: 16

CDR3 DNA: TGTGCCAGCAGCCCACTAGCGGGGCAGCACGAGCAGTACTTC
CDR3 protein: CASSPLAGQHEQYF
V gene: TRBV11-1
D gene: TRBD2
clone size: few
J gene: TRBJ2-7
CDR3 length: 14

CDR3 DNA: TGTGCCAGCAGCCCGAACCCCCCGGGACTAGCAAAATTAGATACGCAGTATTTT
CDR3 protein: CASSPNPPGLAKLDTQYF
V gene: TRBV7-8
D gene: TRBD2
clone size: .
J gene: TRBJ2-3
CDR3 length: 18

CDR3 DNA: TGTGCCAGCAGTCCCGGACTAGCGTGGGAGACCCAGTACTTC
CDR3 protein: CASSPGLAWETQYF
V gene: TRBV28
D gene: TRBD2
clone size: .
J gene: TRBJ2-5
CDR3 length: 14

CDR3 DNA: TGCGCCAGTGCACAGGGGTCGGGCACAGATACGCAGTATTTT
CDR3 protein: CASAQGSGTDTQYF
V gene: TRBV5-1
D gene: TRBD1
clone size: .
J gene: TRBJ2-3
CDR3 length: 14

CDR3 DNA: TGTGCCAGCAGCTTGAGTGGGACTAGCTCCGGGCAGTACTTC
CDR3 protein: CASSLSGTSSGQYF
V gene: TRBV5-6
D gene: TRBD2
clone size: .
J gene: TRBJ2-7
CDR3 length: 14

CDR3 DNA: TGTGCCACCCGTCCCGGACAGGGGTCGTTTACGCAGTACTTC
CDR3 protein: CATRPGQGSFTQYF
V gene: TRBV6-5
D gene: TRBD1
clone size: .
J gene: TRBJ2-7
CDR3 length: 14

CDR3 DNA: TGTGCCAGCAGTGGGCAGGGGGCGCATCCAGATACGCAGTATTTT
CDR3 protein: CASSGQGAHPDTQYF
V gene: TRBV6-1
D gene: TRBD1
clone size: .
J gene: TRBJ2-3
CDR3 length: 15

CDR3 DNA: TGTGCCAGCAGTGGTGGAGGCAGGGAAGCTTTCTTT
CDR3 protein: CASSGGGREAFF
V gene: TRBV2
D gene: .
clone size: .
J gene: TRBJ1-1
CDR3 length: 12

CDR3 DNA: TGCGCCAGCAGGACCCATCTTGAGCAGTTCTTC
CDR3 protein: CASRTHLEQFF
V gene: TRBV10-2
D gene: .
clone size: .
J gene: TRBJ2-1
CDR3 length: 11

CDR3 DNA: TGCGCCAGCAGCCACATGAGCCGGGACAGGGGGCAAGAGACCCAGTACTTC
CDR3 protein: CASSHMSRDRGQETQYF
V gene: TRBV4-1
D gene: TRBD1
clone size: .
J gene: TRBJ2-5
CDR3 length: 17

CDR3 DNA: TGTGCCAGCAGTTTATCGTTTCATCGAACAGGGCTGAACACTGAAGCTTTCTTT
CDR3 protein: CASSLSFHRTGLNTEAFF
V gene: TRBV27
D gene: .
clone size: .
J gene: TRBJ1-1
CDR3 length: 18

CDR3 DNA: TGCGCCAGCAGCTTGGGGACAGATCAGCCCCAGCATTTT
CDR3 protein: CASSLGTDQPQHF
V gene: TRBV5-1
D gene: .
clone size: few
J gene: TRBJ1-5
CDR3 length: 13

CDR3 DNA: TGTGCCAGCAGCTTGTTTCGTTTTCAAGGTTACGAGCAGTACTTC
CDR3 protein: CASSLFRFQGYEQYF
V gene: TRBV11-2
D gene: .
clone size: .
J gene: TRBJ2-7
CDR3 length: 15

CDR3 DNA: TGTGCCAGCAGCCCCGGGGGGGGGAAAGAGACCCAGTACTTC
CDR3 protein: CASSPGGGKETQYF
V gene: TRBV28
D gene: TRBD2
clone size: .
J gene: TRBJ2-5
CDR3 length: 14

CDR3 DNA: TGCGCCAGCAGCCAAGATTCAGGATATAGCAATCAGCCCCAGCATTTT
CDR3 protein: CASSQDSGYSNQPQHF
V gene: TRBV4-3
D gene: .
clone size: .
J gene: TRBJ1-5
CDR3 length: 16

CDR3 DNA: TGTGCCAGCAGCTTAAGTAGTCACTTAAGCACTGAAGCTTTCTTT
CDR3 protein: CASSLSSHLSTEAFF
V gene: TRBV7-2
D gene: .
clone size: .
J gene: TRBJ1-1
CDR3 length: 15

CDR3 DNA: TGTGCCAGCAGACCAGGGACTAGCGGGAGCAGGGTGGGGCAGTTCTTC
CDR3 protein: CASRPGTSGSRVGQFF
V gene: TRBV28
D gene: TRBD2
clone size: few
J gene: TRBJ2-1
CDR3 length: 16

CDR3 DNA: TGCGCCAGCAGTCAACGTAAATACAGGGGGAGCGACACTGAAGCTTTCTTT
CDR3 protein: CASSQRKYRGSDTEAFF
V gene: TRBV23-1
D gene: TRBD1
clone size: .
J gene: TRBJ1-1
CDR3 length: 17

CDR3 DNA: TGTGCCAGCAGCCGACGGGGGACAGATACGCAGTATTTT
CDR3 protein: CASSRRGTDTQYF
V gene: TRBV9
D gene: .
clone size: once
J gene: TRBJ2-3
CDR3 length: 13

CDR3 DNA: TGTGCCAGCAGCCCCACCCGCCCCGGTGATAGCGAGCAGTACTTC
CDR3 protein: CASSPTRPGDSEQYF
V gene: TRBV7-3
D gene: .
clone size: .
J gene: TRBJ2-7
CDR3 length: 15

CDR3 DNA: TGCGCCAGCAGCCAAGATGACAGGGGGAGATATGGCTACACCTTC
CDR3 protein: CASSQDDRGRYGYTF
V gene: TRBV4-1
D gene: TRBD1
clone size: .
J gene: TRBJ1-2
CDR3 length: 15

CDR3 DNA: TGTGCCAGCTCGATCGCGAACACTGAAGCTTTCTTT
CDR3 protein: CASSIANTEAFF
V gene: TRBV18
D gene: .
clone size: few
J gene: TRBJ1-1
CDR3 length: 12

CDR3 DNA: TGTGCCAGCAGCCACCGACAGGGTTCTTTCGAGCAGTACTTC
CDR3 protein: CASSHRQGSFEQYF
V gene: TRBV14
D gene: TRBD1
clone size: .
J gene: TRBJ2-7
CDR3 length: 14

CDR3 DNA: TGTGCCAGCCAGGGGGCCGGGGAGCTGTTTTTT
CDR3 protein: CASQGAGELFF
V gene: TRBV28
D gene: TRBD1
clone size: .
J gene: TRBJ2-2
CDR3 length: 11

CDR3 DNA: TGTGCCAGCTCACCGGGACTAGCGGGAACTAACACCGGGGAGCTGTTTTTT
CDR3 protein: CASSPGLAGTNTGELFF
V gene: TRBV18
D gene: TRBD2
clone size: .
J gene: TRBJ2-2
CDR3 length: 17

CDR3 DNA: TGTGCCACAAAAACAGGGTCTAAAGAGACCCAGTACTTC
CDR3 protein: CATKTGSKETQYF
V gene: TRBV6-6
D gene: .
clone size: .
J gene: TRBJ2-5
CDR3 length: 13

CDR3 DNA: TGTGCCAGCCTGAGAAGGACGATGGGTAACTATGGCTACACCTTC
CDR3 protein: CASLRRTMGNYGYTF
V gene: TRBV19
D gene: .
clone size: .
J gene: TRBJ1-2
CDR3 length: 15

CDR3 DNA: TGTGCCAGCAGTTTCTCCAGGCGACAGGGCTACCACCAAGAGACCCAGTACTTC
CDR3 protein: CASSFSRRQGYHQETQYF
V gene: TRBV28
D gene: TRBD1
clone size: .
J gene: TRBJ2-5
CDR3 length: 18

CDR3 DNA: TGCAGCGTTGAAGGGACTCTCGATGGCTACACCTTC
CDR3 protein: CSVEGTLDGYTF
V gene: TRBV29-1
D gene: .
clone size: few
J gene: TRBJ1-2
CDR3 length: 12

CDR3 DNA: TGTGCCAGCAGGGGTACTAGCTGGGATACGCAGTATTTT
CDR3 protein: CASRGTSWDTQYF
V gene: TRBV2
D gene: .
clone size: .
J gene: TRBJ2-3
CDR3 length: 13